This TCR beta chain was captured in a study of blood T cell repertoires in COVID-19. About the research overall: Italy, Spain and the United States were the sources of the convalescent and acute COVID-19 samples. PBMCs, B-cell-depleted T cells, or T cells provided the cDNA or gDNA that made up the material.

Original processing methods: Quantification of nucleated cells was approximated via reference gene primer amplification. Some clones are missing from TCRdb's copy, which holds only in-frame ones; the method was immunoSEQ multiplex PCR. From that table come the V and J calls and clone size; the DNA was used to work out D and trimming. The table includes tens of thousands of clones, 80% to 90% detected once. Germline CDR1 LGHDT, CDR2 YNNKEL (reference sequence). The CDR3 loop spans 16 amino acids. V lost 4 bases to trimming and J lost 6 bases; unmatched junction nucleotides: 11. Sequences were obtained from peripheral blood. The TCR sequence derives from a human donor with active COVID-19. The donor label of this sample is uncertain. This chain connects TRBV3-1 (or the pseudogene TRBV3-2) to TRBJ2-1, with 8 bases lining up with TRBD2. The CDR3 DNA follows: TGTGCCAGCAGCCCCGCCGGGACTAGGGGGAGCAATGAGCAGTTCTTC. Encoded protein: CASSPAGTRGSNEQFF.